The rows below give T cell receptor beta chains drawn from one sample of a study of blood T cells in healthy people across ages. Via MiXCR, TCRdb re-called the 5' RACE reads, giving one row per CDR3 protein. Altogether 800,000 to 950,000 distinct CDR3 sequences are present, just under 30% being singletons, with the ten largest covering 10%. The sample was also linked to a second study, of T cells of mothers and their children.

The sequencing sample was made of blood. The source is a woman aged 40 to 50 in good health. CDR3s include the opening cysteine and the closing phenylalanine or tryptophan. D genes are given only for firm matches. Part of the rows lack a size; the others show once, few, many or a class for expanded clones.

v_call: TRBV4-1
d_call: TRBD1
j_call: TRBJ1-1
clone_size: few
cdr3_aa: CASSSWTGRSEAFF
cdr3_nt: TGCGCCAGCAGCTCCTGGACAGGGCGGAGTGAAGCTTTCTTT

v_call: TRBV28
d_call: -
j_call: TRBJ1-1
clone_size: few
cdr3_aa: CASSRGAHTEAFF
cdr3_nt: TGTGCCAGCAGTCGGGGGGCGCACACTGAAGCTTTCTTT

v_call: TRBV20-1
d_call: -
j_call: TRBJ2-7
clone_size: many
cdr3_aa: CSARDLLALPYEQYF
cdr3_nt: TGCAGTGCTAGAGATCTCCTAGCGTTACCCTACGAGCAGTACTTC

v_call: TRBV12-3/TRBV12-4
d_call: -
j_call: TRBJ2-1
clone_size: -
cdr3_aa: CASSPSTRGIYNEQFF
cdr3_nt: TGTGCCAGCAGTCCATCCACTAGGGGAATATACAATGAGCAGTTCTTC

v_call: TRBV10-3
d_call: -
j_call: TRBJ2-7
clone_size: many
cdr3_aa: CAISESGSYEQYF
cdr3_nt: TGTGCCATCAGTGAGTCGGGCAGCTACGAGCAGTACTTC

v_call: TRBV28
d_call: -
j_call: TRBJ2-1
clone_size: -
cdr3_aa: CASSFKFREQFF
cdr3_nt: TGTGCCAGCAGTTTTAAATTTAGGGAGCAGTTCTTC

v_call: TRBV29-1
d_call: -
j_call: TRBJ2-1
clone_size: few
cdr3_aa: CSFNSGSNEQFF
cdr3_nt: TGCAGCTTTAACTCGGGATCCAATGAGCAGTTCTTC

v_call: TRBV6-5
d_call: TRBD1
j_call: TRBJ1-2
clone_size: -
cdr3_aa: CASSYLGGTGDGYTF
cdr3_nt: TGTGCCAGCAGTTACCTTGGTGGGACAGGGGATGGCTACACCTTC

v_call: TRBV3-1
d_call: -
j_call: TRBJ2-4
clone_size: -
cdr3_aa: CASSLDTKNIQYF
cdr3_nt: TGTGCCAGCAGCCTGGACACAAAAAACATTCAGTACTTC

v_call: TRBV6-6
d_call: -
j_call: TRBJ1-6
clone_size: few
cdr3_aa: CASRLRSSYNSPLHF
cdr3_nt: TGTGCCAGCAGACTAAGAAGCTCCTATAATTCACCCCTCCACTTT

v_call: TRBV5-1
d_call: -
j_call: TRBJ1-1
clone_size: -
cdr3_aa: CASSLRQSAGNTEAFF
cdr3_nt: TGCGCCAGCAGCTTGAGGCAATCGGCAGGGAACACTGAAGCTTTCTTT

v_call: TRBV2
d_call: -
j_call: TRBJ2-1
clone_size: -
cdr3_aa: CASSWDLPTYNEQFF
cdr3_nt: TGTGCCAGCAGCTGGGACCTGCCTACCTACAATGAGCAGTTCTTC